The 15 T cell receptor beta chains below come from one sample, sequenced in a study of cytomegalovirus exposure and HLA in healthy donors. The PCR contained 60 Vbeta and 13 Jbeta primers. Sequenced by immunoSEQ multiplex PCR; TCRdb stores in-frame clones only, minus some. The sample table sets out approximately 170,000 clones. The sample consisted of PBMCs. These receptor sequences come from a woman aged 18-29 years in good health and CMV-seropositive.

The V call is TRBV21-1, the J call TRBJ2-2; the table's D call, TRBD1, has no DNA check behind it. TRBV21-1 is shown as a pseudogene. This CDR3 has 16 amino acids. CDR3 bases: TGTGCCAGCAGCAACGGTCAGGGGGCTTTCCCCGGGGAGCTGTTTTTT. It translates to CASSNGQGAFPGELFF.

V gene TRBV11-1 combines with J gene TRBJ2-2, with D maybe TRBD2 (6 bases). The V end was cut by 6 bases, the J end by 4 bases, with 12 bases between. CDR3 length: 14 residues. The germline V gene has CDR1 SGHAT and CDR2 FQDESV (reference sequence). CDR3 in amino acids: CASSLRRGTGELFF. CDR3 coding DNA: TGTGCCAGCAGTCTTAGGAGGGGCACCGGGGAGCTGTTTTTT.

The chain links TRBV4-2 to TRBJ2-7; maybe TRBD1 (6 bases). CDR1 is LGHNA and CDR2 is YNFKEQ in the germline V gene. Between the trimmed V and J ends, which lost 1 base and 5 bases, there was a span of 18 bases. CDR3 size: 16 residues. The CDR3 region has the DNA TGTGCCAGCAGCCAAGCCCAGGGGCCGCGGCGGGACGAGCAGTACTTC. Residues: CASSQAQGPRRDEQYF.

The V gene is TRBV19, the J gene TRBJ1-1, with 8 bases fitting TRBD1. The junction had 6 bases not matched to a gene; V was cut back by 1 base and J by 5 bases. CDR3 size: 15 residues. Looked up from germline, CDR1 is LNHDA and CDR2 is SQIVND (reference sequence). The CDR3 coding sequence is TGTGCCAGTAGTATAGGGTGGACAGGGAGGACTGAAGCTTTCTTT. It codes for CASSIGWTGRTEAFF.

The chain carries TRBV6-1 and TRBJ2-7, with 9 bases identical to TRBD2. V shed 6 bases and J 4 bases; nucleotides not matched to a gene: 7. This CDR3 is built from 14 residues. The germline V gene has CDR1 MNHNS and CDR2 SASEGT. The CDR3 DNA reads TGTGCCAGCAGGAGGGGACTAGCTATTTACGAGCAGTACTTC. It specifies CASRRGLAIYEQYF.

V usage is TRBV30 and J usage is TRBJ2-5, with 8 bases that match TRBD2. Germline V gene lookup returns CDR1 GTSNPN and CDR2 SVGIG (reference sequence). The V segment lost 0 bases and the J segment 5 bases; nucleotides outside the gene matches: 14. CDR3 size: 17 residues. The DNA for the CDR3 is TGTGCCTGGAGTGTCGGGGGGGCAGTTCTAGTTCGGGAGACCCAGTACTTC. Encoded protein: CAWSVGGAVLVRETQYF. The full variable domain, rest sourced from reference TRBV30 and TRBJ2-5, is SQTIHQWPATLVQPVGSPLSLECTVEGTSNPNLYWYRQAAGRGLQLLFYSVGIGQISSEVPQNLSASRPQDRQFILSSKKLLLSDSGFYLCAWSVGGAVLVRETQYFGPGTRLLVL.

This sequence joins TRBV9 and TRBJ2-7, with 8 bases matching TRBD2. In germline, CDR1 is SGDLS, CDR2 YYNGEE. The CDR3 spans 15 residues. With 0 bases clipped from V and 0 bases from J, the junction kept 2 bases outside the gene matches. CDR3 bases: TGTGCCAGCAGCGTAGGAAGCGGGAGCTCCTACGAGCAGTACTTC. It is translated as CASSVGSGSSYEQYF.

The chain employs TRBV11-2 and TRBJ2-1; D is uncertain. CDR3 length equals 13 residues. Germline V gives CDR1 SGHAT, CDR2 FQNNGV. V dropped 3 bases and J dropped 1 base, with 4 bases sitting between them. CDR3: CASSLRSYNEQFF. CDR3 nucleotides: TGTGCCAGCAGCTTGAGGTCCTACAATGAGCAGTTCTTC.

This chain uses TRBV7-2 with TRBJ2-3, with TRBD2 matching 9 bases. The ends lost 6 bases at V and 1 base at J; junction bases unmatched: 5. The CDR3 loop spans 15 amino acids. The V gene's germline CDR1 is SGHTA and CDR2 FQGNSA. The CDR3 sequence is CASSRTSEGTDTQYF. The DNA for the CDR3 is TGTGCCAGCAGTCGGACTAGCGAGGGCACAGATACGCAGTATTTT. Using reference TRBV7-2 and TRBJ2-3 for the parts outside the CDR3, the full variable domain is GAGVSQSPSNKVTEKGKDVELRCDPISGHTALYWYRQSLGQGLEFLIYFQGNSAPDKSGLPSDRFSAERTGGSVSTLTIQRTQQEDSAVYLCASSRTSEGTDTQYFGPGTRLTVL.

This chain links TRBV2 with TRBJ2-2; D possibly corresponds to TRBD1 (6 bases). V lost 7 bases and J 4 bases, leaving 10 bases between the germline ends. CDR3 length: 13 residues. Per the germline V gene, CDR1 is SNHLY and CDR2 is FYNNEI. In nucleotides, the CDR3 is TGTGCCAGCACCCGGACAGCCACCGGGGAGCTGTTTTTT. Translating gives CASTRTATGELFF.

The V and J genes are TRBV12-1 and TRBJ2-3; TRBD2, the D gene given by the table, was not confirmed from the DNA. TRBV12-1 is termed a pseudogene. The CDR3 runs to 19 residues. CDR3 nucleotide sequence: TGTGCCAGCAGCTTTAGGCGACTAGCGGGGGGCCCGAACACAGATACGCAGTATTTT. As protein: CASSFRRLAGGPNTDTQYF.

The chain couples TRBV29-1 to TRBJ1-1; D might be TRBD1 (6 bases). The CDR3 runs 15 residues. CDR1 and CDR2 from the germline V gene are SQVTM and ANQGSEA. Between the trimmed V and J ends, which lost 0 bases and 1 base, there was a span of 12 bases. The CDR3 sequence: CSVEDLRGGNTEAFF. The CDR3, as DNA: TGCAGCGTTGAAGATCTTCGAGGGGGGAACACTGAAGCTTTCTTT.

Remarks on this clone: This CDR3 fails to terminate in the conserved phenylalanine or tryptophan, so it likely reflects a read error. This chain uses TRBV25-1 with TRBJ1-1; tentatively, D is TRBD1 (5 bases). This CDR3 has 11 amino acids. The germline V gene has CDR1 MGHDK and CDR2 SYGVNS. The V and J ends lost 6 bases and 10 bases respectively, with 12 bases between them. Here the CDR3 DNA reads TGTGCCAGCAGCTTTGGGGCAGGAGCTTTCCTT. Translated, it gives CASSFGAGAFL.

The gene calls are TRBV11-3 and TRBJ2-7; D perhaps matches TRBD1 (6 bases). The V end lost 5 bases, the J end lost 4 bases, and 12 bases lay between the germline ends. Germline CDR1 SGHNT, CDR2 YENEEA. The CDR3 is made up of 13 amino acids. The CDR3 loop is CASSRTVAYEQYF. CDR3 DNA sequence: TGTGCCAGCAGCCGGACAGTCGCATACGAGCAGTACTTC.

The chain recombines TRBV11-3 with TRBJ2-5; 10 nucleotides align to TRBD2. V lost 0 bases to trimming and J lost 4 bases; unmatched junction nucleotides: 8. The CDR3 consists of 17 residues. Per germline, CDR1 SGHNT and CDR2 YENEEA. CDR3 in amino acids: CASSLEPSGGLTETQYF. In DNA, the CDR3 is TGTGCCAGCAGCTTAGAGCCTAGCGGGGGCCTTACAGAGACCCAGTACTTC.